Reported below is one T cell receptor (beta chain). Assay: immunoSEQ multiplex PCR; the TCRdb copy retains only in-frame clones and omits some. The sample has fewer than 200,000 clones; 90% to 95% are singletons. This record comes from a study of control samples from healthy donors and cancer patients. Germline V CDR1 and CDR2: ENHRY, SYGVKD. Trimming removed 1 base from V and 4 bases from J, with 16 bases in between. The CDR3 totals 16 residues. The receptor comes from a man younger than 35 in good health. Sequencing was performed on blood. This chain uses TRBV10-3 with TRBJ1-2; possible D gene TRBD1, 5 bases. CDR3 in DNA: TGTGCCATCAGTGAGTTTGTACGGCAGGGAGGCTATGGCTACACCTTC. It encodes CAISEFVRQGGYGYTF.